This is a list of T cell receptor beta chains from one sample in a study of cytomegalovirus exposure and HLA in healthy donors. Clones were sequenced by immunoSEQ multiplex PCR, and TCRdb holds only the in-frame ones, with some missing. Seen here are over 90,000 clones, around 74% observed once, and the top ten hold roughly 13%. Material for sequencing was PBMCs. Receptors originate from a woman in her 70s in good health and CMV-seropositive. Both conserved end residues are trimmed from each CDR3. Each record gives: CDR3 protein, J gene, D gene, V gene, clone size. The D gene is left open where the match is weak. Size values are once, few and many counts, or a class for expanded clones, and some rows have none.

CDR3aa: ASSGTGTSYEQY
j_gene: TRBJ2-7
d_gene: TRBD1
v_gene: TRBV18
abundance: -

CDR3aa: ASSYTRNTEAF
j_gene: TRBJ1-1
d_gene: -
v_gene: TRBV11-2
abundance: -

CDR3aa: ASSDGQGAYEQY
j_gene: TRBJ2-7
d_gene: TRBD1
v_gene: TRBV2
abundance: -

CDR3aa: ASSLMGTWGVTQY
j_gene: TRBJ2-3
d_gene: -
v_gene: TRBV5-6
abundance: -

CDR3aa: ASSLAGTGAPSGNTIY
j_gene: TRBJ1-3
d_gene: TRBD1
v_gene: TRBV5-1
abundance: -

CDR3aa: ASSQAPSGNYEQY
j_gene: TRBJ2-7
d_gene: TRBD2
v_gene: TRBV4-3
abundance: few

CDR3aa: ASSYRQGNTEAF
j_gene: TRBJ1-1
d_gene: TRBD1
v_gene: TRBV6-5
abundance: once

CDR3aa: ASSSRGGDQPQH
j_gene: TRBJ1-5
d_gene: -
v_gene: TRBV7-2
abundance: -

CDR3aa: SARLDREGYT
j_gene: TRBJ1-2
d_gene: TRBD1
v_gene: TRBV29-1
abundance: -

CDR3aa: ASTHWPGGRNEQF
j_gene: TRBJ2-1
d_gene: -
v_gene: TRBV19
abundance: -

CDR3aa: ASSQEEARVYEQY
j_gene: TRBJ2-7
d_gene: -
v_gene: TRBV4-1
abundance: few

CDR3aa: ASSATSIAGPEQY
j_gene: TRBJ2-7
d_gene: -
v_gene: TRBV2
abundance: -

CDR3aa: ASSDTGTGPYNEQF
j_gene: TRBJ2-1
d_gene: TRBD1
v_gene: TRBV9
abundance: -

CDR3aa: ASSGGTGINQPQH
j_gene: TRBJ1-5
d_gene: TRBD1
v_gene: TRBV5-1
abundance: -

CDR3aa: ASSLGLAGVDEQF
j_gene: TRBJ2-1
d_gene: TRBD2
v_gene: TRBV7-3
abundance: once

CDR3aa: ASSLSQQEGEKLF
j_gene: TRBJ1-4
d_gene: -
v_gene: TRBV5-1
abundance: -

CDR3aa: AWSVGAGGKTQY
j_gene: TRBJ2-5
d_gene: TRBD2
v_gene: TRBV30
abundance: -

CDR3aa: ASSRGIQETQY
j_gene: TRBJ2-5
d_gene: -
v_gene: TRBV7-9
abundance: -

CDR3aa: ASSIEAGGYEQY
j_gene: TRBJ2-7
d_gene: TRBD1
v_gene: TRBV19
abundance: -

CDR3aa: ASMTSGGGTNEQF
j_gene: TRBJ2-1
d_gene: TRBD2
v_gene: TRBV19
abundance: few